This record covers a single T cell receptor beta chain. Unique molecular identifiers were incorporated when the TCRbeta library was constructed. Via MiXCR, TCRdb re-called the PCR reads, giving one row per CDR3 protein. Among about 400,000 distinct CDR3 sequences listed, just over 20% were seen once. These data come from a study of T-cell reconstitution after alpha-beta-depleted transplantation in children. This TCR was recovered from a human donor who donated a stem cell graft to a child with acute myeloid leukemia. Sequencing was performed on PBMCs from the stem cell graft donor, taken from the stem cell graft.

The CDR3 here is CSGRTSGSYNEQFF. CDR3 in DNA: TGCAGCGGGAGAACTAGCGGGAGCTACAATGAGCAGTTCTTC. The rearrangement uses TRBV29-1 and TRBJ2-1, with 11 positions matching TRBD2. The CDR3 covers 14 residues. V lost 7 bases, J lost 3 bases, and 5 bases stayed unmatched. Germline V CDR1 and CDR2: SQVTM, ANQGSEA.